This TCR beta chain was sequenced during a study of blood T cell repertoires in COVID-19. Study-wide background: Sites in the United States, Italy and Spain provided acute and convalescent COVID-19 samples. The cDNA or gDNA used as material had been derived from T cells, B-cell-depleted T cells, or PBMCs.

Trimming pared 2 bases from V and 5 bases from J, leaving 18 bases between. CDR3 length: 16 amino acids. From germline, CDR1 is MGHDK and CDR2 SYGVNS. In the source study's methods: Reference gene primer amplification gave nucleated cell count estimates. The method was immunoSEQ multiplex PCR; TCRdb's version includes in-frame clones alone and lacks a portion of them. V and J calls and clone size are copied from that table; D and trimming were computed from the DNA. This sample has 70,000 to 90,000 clones, with 80% to 90% found just once. This receptor was identified in a man aged 60-69 years with acute or convalescent COVID-19. The chain uses TRBV25-1 and TRBJ2-5; a weak D match, TRBD2 (6 bases). The sample was peripheral blood. The CDR3 nucleotides are TGTGCCAGCAGTGAAGGCTTGGGGGGAAGCTATGAGACCCAGTACTTC. Protein product: CASSEGLGGSYETQYF.